This T cell receptor (beta chain) was found in a study of control samples from healthy donors and cancer patients. Only in-frame clones appear in the TCRdb table, and some are missing; sequencing was by immunoSEQ multiplex PCR. The table shows around 170,000 clones, with about 90% occurring only once. The V gene's germline CDR1 is MNHEY and CDR2 SVGAGI. Trimming took off 6 bases at V and 4 bases at J, with 15 bases between the two ends. The CDR3 runs 15 residues. Sequenced sample: blood. The clonotype originates from a woman under 40 in good health. The chain couples TRBV6-5 to TRBJ1-4; D possibly corresponds to TRBD1 (5 bases). The CDR3 DNA reads as TGTGCCAGCAGGGTGAGGGACCGTTTTAATGAAAAACTGTTTTTT. This codes for CASRVRDRFNEKLFF.